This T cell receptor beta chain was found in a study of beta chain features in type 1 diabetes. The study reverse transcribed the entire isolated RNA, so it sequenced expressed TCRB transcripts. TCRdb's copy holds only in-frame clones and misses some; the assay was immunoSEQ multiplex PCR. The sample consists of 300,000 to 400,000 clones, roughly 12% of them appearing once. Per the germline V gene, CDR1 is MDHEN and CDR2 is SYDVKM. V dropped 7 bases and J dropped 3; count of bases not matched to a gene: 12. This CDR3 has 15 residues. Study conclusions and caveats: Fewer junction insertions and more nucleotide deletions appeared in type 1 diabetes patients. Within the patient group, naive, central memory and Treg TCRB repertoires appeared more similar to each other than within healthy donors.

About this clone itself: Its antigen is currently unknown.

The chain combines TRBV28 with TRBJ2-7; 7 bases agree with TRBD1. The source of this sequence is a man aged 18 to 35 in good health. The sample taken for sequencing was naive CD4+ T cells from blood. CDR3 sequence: CASTALTRGLYEQYF. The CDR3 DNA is TGTGCCAGCACCGCACTCACAAGGGGGCTCTACGAGCAGTACTTC.